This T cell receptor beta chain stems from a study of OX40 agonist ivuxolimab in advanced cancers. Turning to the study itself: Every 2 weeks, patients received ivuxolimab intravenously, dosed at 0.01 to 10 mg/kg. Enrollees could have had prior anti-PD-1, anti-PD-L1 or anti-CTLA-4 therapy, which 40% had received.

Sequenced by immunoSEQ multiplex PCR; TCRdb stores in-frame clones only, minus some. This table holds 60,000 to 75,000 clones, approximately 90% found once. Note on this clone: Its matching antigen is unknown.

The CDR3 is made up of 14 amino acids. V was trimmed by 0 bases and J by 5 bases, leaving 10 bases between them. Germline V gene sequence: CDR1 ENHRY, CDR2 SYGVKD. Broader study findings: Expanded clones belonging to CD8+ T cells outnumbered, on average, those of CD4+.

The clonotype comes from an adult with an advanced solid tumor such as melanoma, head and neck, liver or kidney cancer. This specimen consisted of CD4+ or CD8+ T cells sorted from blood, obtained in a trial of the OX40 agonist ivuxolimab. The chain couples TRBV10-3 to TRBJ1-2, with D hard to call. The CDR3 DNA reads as TGTGCCATCAGTGAGTCGGCCGGGGATTATGGCTACACCTTC. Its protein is CAISESAGDYGYTF.